Each of the 19 T cell receptor beta chains below was sequenced from the same sample in a study of blood T cell repertoires in COVID-19. Assay used: immunoSEQ multiplex PCR; TCRdb lists only in-frame clones, some missing. The table lists approximately 430,000 clones, about nine tenths of them singletons, with almost 1.5% in the top ten. Sequencing was done on a sample of peripheral blood. The receptors shown here come from a woman aged 25 to 39 with active or convalescent COVID-19.

The chain recombines TRBV28 with TRBJ1-1; 10 bases fit TRBD1. Unmatched junction bases numbered 12, after V lost 8 bases and J lost 6 bases. The CDR3 loop spans 15 amino acids. The germline gives CDR1 MDHEN, CDR2 SYDVKM. The CDR3 DNA sequence: TGTGCCAGCCTAACCCCTTGGGACAGGGGCTCTGAAGCTTTCTTT. Protein product: CASLTPWDRGSEAFF.

The rearrangement uses TRBV4-2 and TRBJ2-3; 12 nucleotides align to TRBD2. The CDR3 is 18 amino acids. Trimming at V came to 1 base and at J to 1 base, leaving 6 bases not matched to a gene. The germline CDR1 and CDR2 sequences are LGHNA and YNFKEQ. The CDR3 bases are TGTGCCAGCAGCCAAGTGCCTAGCGGGGGGGCCGGCACAGATACGCAGTATTTT. Its protein is CASSQVPSGGAGTDTQYF.

Details on this clone: Other nucleotide sequences from this sample produce the same CDR3. The chain combines TRBV19 with TRBJ1-6, with D hard to call. V lost 3 bases and J 0 bases, leaving 6 bases between the germline ends. The CDR3 totals 15 residues. Germline CDR1 reads LNHDA; CDR2 reads SQIVND (reference sequence). In DNA, the CDR3 is TGTGCCAGTAGTATCGGTGGCTCCTATAATTCACCCCTCCACTTT. Residues: CASSIGGSYNSPLHF. Filled out from reference TRBV19 and TRBJ1-6, the complete variable domain reads DGGITQSPKYLFRKEGQNVTLSCEQNLNHDAMYWYRQDPGQGLRLIYYSQIVNDFQKGDIAEGYSVSREKKESFPLTVTSAQKNPTAFYLCASSIGGSYNSPLHFGNGTRLTVT.

This clone was seen a few times. The chain is built from TRBV11-3 and TRBJ2-1; D call uncertain. This CDR3 spans 12 amino acids. The germline V gene has CDR1 SGHNT and CDR2 YENEEA. Trimming left V 1 base short and J 7 bases short, with 5 bases between. CDR3 coding DNA: TGTGCCAGCAGCTTAGGTCTAAATGAGCAGTTCTTC. Its translation: CASSLGLNEQFF.

V and J are TRBV4-1 and TRBJ2-2; TRBD1 might be the D (5 bases). Germline CDR1 MGHRA, CDR2 YSYEKL. Trimming removed 8 bases from V and 0 bases from J, with 13 bases in between. CDR3 length: 15 residues. The CDR3 sequence is CASSVGQSNTGELFF. DNA for the CDR3: TGCGCCAGCTCGGTAGGACAATCGAACACCGGGGAGCTGTTTTTT.

The V call is TRBV7-9, the J call TRBJ1-1; TRBD1 is a possible D gene (6 bases). The CDR3 is made up of 15 amino acids. CDR1 SEHNR and CDR2 FQNEAQ come from the germline V gene (reference sequence). The V end lost 2 bases, the J end lost 7 bases, and 17 bases lay between the germline ends. DNA of the CDR3: TGTGCCAGCAGCTTATCGGGAACCAGGGGCCTTGAAGCTTTCTTT. As protein: CASSLSGTRGLEAFF.

In this sample, this clone turned up once. The V and J genes are TRBV5-1 and TRBJ2-3, with 9 bases matching TRBD2. This CDR3 has 17 residues. The germline V gene has CDR1 SGHRS and CDR2 YFSETQ. V lost 0 bases, J lost 4 bases, and 9 bases stayed unmatched. The CDR3 is CASSLGGSGGLSDTQYF. For the CDR3, the DNA is TGCGCCAGCAGCTTGGGCGGTAGCGGGGGCCTGTCAGATACGCAGTATTTT.

The chain joins TRBV10-2 to TRBJ2-4; the D gene is possibly TRBD1 (7 bases). The CDR3 covers 15 residues. Germline V gene sequence: CDR1 WSHSY, CDR2 SAAADI. V lost 1 base, J lost 6 bases, and 13 bases lay in between. CDR3 DNA: TGCGCCAGCAGTGAGTTCGGGACAGCGGGAAACATTCAGTACTTC. This sequence encodes CASSEFGTAGNIQYF.

As to this clone: Other nucleotide sequences from this sample produce the same CDR3. V usage is TRBV18 and J usage is TRBJ1-1, with 7 bases lining up with TRBD1. CDR3 length equals 15 residues. V was pared by 6 bases and J by 3 bases, with 10 bases of the junction left unmatched. Germline CDR1 KGHSH, CDR2 LQKENI. The CDR3 region is CASSPRGGADTEAFF. As DNA, the CDR3 is TGTGCCAGCTCCCCGAGAGGGGGCGCAGACACTGAAGCTTTCTTT.

The rearrangement joins TRBV19 to TRBJ1-2; no definite D call. This CDR3 comprises 17 residues. Germline V CDR1 and CDR2: LNHDA, SQIVND (reference sequence). The V end was cut by 7 bases, the J end by 7 bases, with 28 bases between. As DNA, the CDR3 is TGTGCCAGTAATTCGGACGGAGTCGCTTCAACTAGGCGTGGCTACACCTTC. Translating gives CASNSDGVASTRRGYTF.

This rearrangement joins TRBV20-1 to TRBJ2-1, with a weak D call TRBD1 (5 bases). Germline-derived CDR1 and CDR2 are DFQATT and SNEGSKA (reference sequence). Trimming left V 6 bases short and J 9 bases short, with 9 bases between. This CDR3 has 10 amino acids. CDR3 DNA: TGCAGTGCAGAGCAGGGTGAGCAGTTCTTC. This translates into CSAEQGEQFF.

The chain has TRBV19 and TRBJ1-2; the match to TRBD1 covers 8 bases. Losses at the gene ends were 5 bases for V and 4 bases for J; bases not matched to a gene: 3. Germline V gene lookup returns CDR1 LNHDA and CDR2 SQIVND (reference sequence). The length of the CDR3 is 13 residues. CDR3 loop: CASSPGGGYGYTF. In DNA, the CDR3 is TGTGCCAGTAGTCCAGGGGGCGGCTATGGCTACACCTTC. Complete variable domain (other parts from reference TRBV19 and TRBJ1-2): DGGITQSPKYLFRKEGQNVTLSCEQNLNHDAMYWYRQDPGQGLRLIYYSQIVNDFQKGDIAEGYSVSREKKESFPLTVTSAQKNPTAFYLCASSPGGGYGYTFGSGTRLTVV.

The chain joins TRBV3-1 (or the pseudogene TRBV3-2) to TRBJ1-2; tentatively, D is TRBD1 (6 bases). The CDR3 is made up of 15 amino acids. V lost 1 base and J lost 3, with 12 bases in between. CDR1 and CDR2 (germline): LGHDT, YNNKEL (reference sequence). The CDR3 coding sequence is TGTGCCAGCAGCCAAGCGGGGGGCCCATACTATGGCTACACCTTC. Translating it yields CASSQAGGPYYGYTF.

DNA of the CDR3: TGTGCCAGCAGCTTAGCGCGACAGGGGGGAAAACTGTTTTTT. This codes for CASSLARQGGKLFF. The chain joins TRBV11-2 to TRBJ1-4; 9 nucleotides align to TRBD1. V lost 1 base and J lost 10; bases outside the gene matches: 4. There are 14 residues in the CDR3. Germline CDR1 SGHAT, CDR2 FQNNGV.

DNA for the CDR3: TGCGCCAGCAGCTTGGGGGGACAGGCGAGAGCGGAGACCCAGTACTTC. Translation gives CASSLGGQARAETQYF. The genes are TRBV5-1 and TRBJ2-5; TRBD1 agrees at 8 bases. J gave up 5 bases and V 0 bases, and 9 bases lay outside the gene matches. This CDR3 region has 16 residues. Germline CDR1 and CDR2: SGHRS and YFSETQ.

This chain joins TRBV9 and TRBJ2-3; D is perhaps TRBD1 (5 bases). The germline gives CDR1 SGDLS, CDR2 YYNGEE. The V and J ends lost 0 bases and 3 bases respectively, with 14 bases between them. The CDR3 is 16 residues long. This chain's CDR3 is CASSVAGREETDTQYF. In nucleotides, the CDR3 is TGTGCCAGCAGCGTAGCGGGCAGGGAAGAAACAGATACGCAGTATTTT.

This CDR3 reads CASSPRLAGGHVETQYF. Here the CDR3 DNA reads TGTGCCAGCTCACCACGACTAGCGGGAGGGCACGTGGAGACCCAGTACTTC. V and J are TRBV18 and TRBJ2-5; TRBD2 aligns across 14 bases. The CDR3 spans 17 residues. J was trimmed by 5 bases and V by 1 base; bases with no gene match: 6. Germline V gene lookup returns CDR1 KGHSH and CDR2 LQKENI.

The CDR3 coding sequence is TGTGCCAGCAGTTTCGGGGAGTACGAGCAGTACTTC. It codes for CASSFGEYEQYF. The genes are TRBV6-5 and TRBJ2-7, with D perhaps TRBD2 (5 bases). V shed 4 bases and J shed 4 bases, with 8 bases lying between them. Germline CDR1 MNHEY, CDR2 SVGAGI. This CDR3 region has 12 residues.

V usage is TRBV20-1 and J usage is TRBJ1-3; D ambiguous. There are 13 residues in the CDR3. Germline V gene data show CDR1 as DFQATT and CDR2 as SNEGSKA (reference sequence). Between the trimmed V and J ends, which lost 3 bases and 4 bases, there was a span of 10 bases. The CDR3 is CSASATTGNTIYF. In DNA, the CDR3 is TGCAGTGCTAGTGCGACTACCGGAAACACCATATATTTT.